A single sample is the source of the 23 T cell receptor beta chains below, sequenced in a study of cytomegalovirus exposure and HLA in healthy donors. It was with 60 Vbeta and 13 Jbeta primers that the PCR ran. TCRdb's table, derived via immunoSEQ multiplex PCR, lists solely in-frame clones and lacks some. The repertoire holds about 120,000 clones, with approximately 67% as singletons. Sample: PBMCs. These receptors all come from a man in his late teens or twenties in good health and CMV-seronegative.

V gene TRBV29-1 combines with J gene TRBJ1-1; TRBD1 matches at 8 bases. V dropped 3 bases and J dropped 0; count of bases not matched to a gene: 9. Germline loops: CDR1 SQVTM, CDR2 ANQGSEA. This CDR3 is 16 amino acids long. CDR3 region: CSVDLRGTGLNTEAFF. Here the CDR3 DNA reads TGCAGCGTTGATCTGAGGGGGACAGGCTTGAACACTGAAGCTTTCTTT.

V usage is TRBV7-2 and J usage is TRBJ2-1; TRBD1 matches 11 bases. Trimming at V came to 3 bases and at J to 0 bases, leaving 7 bases not matched to a gene. Germline values: CDR1 SGHTA, CDR2 FQGNSA. This CDR3 is 18 amino acids long. The CDR3 loop is CASSFGQGARSSYNEQFF. The CDR3, as DNA: TGTGCCAGCAGCTTCGGACAGGGGGCGCGTTCCTCCTACAATGAGCAGTTCTTC. The full variable domain, with the rest looked up from reference TRBV7-2 and TRBJ2-1, is GAGVSQSPSNKVTEKGKDVELRCDPISGHTALYWYRQSLGQGLEFLIYFQGNSAPDKSGLPSDRFSAERTGGSVSTLTIQRTQQEDSAVYLCASSFGQGARSSYNEQFFGPGTRLTVL.

This chain joins TRBV5-1 and TRBJ2-7; D is unclear. With 4 bases removed from V and 5 bases from J, the gap between germline ends came to 16 bases. The CDR3 contains 14 residues. Germline V lookup: CDR1 SGHRS, CDR2 YFSETQ. The CDR3 here is CASSPFSGVNEQYF. DNA for the CDR3: TGCGCCAGCAGCCCCTTCTCTGGAGTCAACGAGCAGTACTTC.

The chain has TRBV4-2 and TRBJ2-2; weak D call: TRBD2 (6 bases). The CDR3 contains 16 residues. Trimming cost V 0 bases and J 2 bases, with 10 bases left between them. Germline assignment: CDR1 LGHNA and CDR2 YNFKEQ. For the CDR3, the DNA is TGTGCCAGCAGCCAAGAGCGGGACTTCAACACCGGGGAGCTGTTTTTT. Translating gives CASSQERDFNTGELFF.

This sequence joins TRBV28 and TRBJ1-2; 8 nucleotides agree with TRBD1. The V and J ends lost 5 bases and 7 bases, in that order; junction bases with no gene match: 6. The CDR3 consists of 13 residues. Germline CDR1 is MDHEN and CDR2 is SYDVKM. The CDR3 DNA sequence: TGTGCCAGCAGTCCGGACAGGGCTGGTGGCTACACCTTC. This codes for CASSPDRAGGYTF.

This chain connects TRBV2 to TRBJ1-1; TRBD1 is a possible D gene (5 bases). CDR3 size: 14 residues. The germline CDR1 and CDR2 sequences are SNHLY and FYNNEI. With 3 bases removed from V and 0 bases from J, the gap between germline ends came to 8 bases. CDR3 residues: CASSDRVLNTEAFF. CDR3 bases: TGTGCCAGCAGTGACAGGGTATTGAACACTGAAGCTTTCTTT.

This clone is a singleton in its sample. The chain uses TRBV7-9 and TRBJ1-5; D is undetermined. The CDR3 sequence is 12 residues long. V lost 0 bases to trimming and J lost 5 bases, with 2 bases between them. CDR1 and CDR2 from the germline V gene are SEHNR and FQNEAQ (reference sequence). The CDR3 loop reads CASSLADQPQHF. CDR3 coding DNA: TGTGCCAGCAGCTTAGCCGATCAGCCCCAGCATTTT.

The J gene is TRBJ2-7, the V gene TRBV7-9, with a tentative D call TRBD1 (5 bases). The CDR3 length is 12 residues. The ends were cut back, 3 bases at V and 6 bases at J, with 9 bases in the middle. Germline V gives CDR1 SEHNR, CDR2 FQNEAQ (reference sequence). The CDR3 here is CASSLQGSEQYF. CDR3 sequence (DNA): TGTGCCAGCAGCTTGCAGGGATCCGAGCAGTACTTC.

This chain connects TRBV29-1 to TRBJ1-2, with D possibly being TRBD1 (6 bases). Germline CDR1 reads SQVTM; CDR2 reads ANQGSEA. This CDR3 region has 12 residues. Trimming took 3 bases from V and 2 from J, leaving 7 bases between them. CDR3 residues: CSVDRGNYGYTF. Here the CDR3 DNA reads TGCAGCGTTGACAGGGGAAACTATGGCTACACCTTC.

The chain joins TRBV28 to TRBJ2-1, with 9 bases aligning to TRBD2. The CDR3 contains 13 residues. Germline values: CDR1 MDHEN, CDR2 SYDVKM. Unmatched junction bases numbered 10, after V lost 5 bases and J lost 14 bases. The CDR3, as DNA: TGTGCCAGCAGTCCTAGCGGGATTAAACCGGAGTTCTTC. It codes for CASSPSGIKPEFF.

CDR3 sequence: CASSRLSERVSGNTIYF. CDR3 nucleotides: TGCGCCAGCAGCCGGCTCTCGGAGCGGGTCTCTGGAAACACCATATATTTT. This chain joins TRBV23-1 and TRBJ1-3; D is ambiguous. TRBV23-1 falls under the ORF class, with uncertain function. This CDR3 has 17 residues. V gave up 6 bases and J gave up 0 bases, with 18 bases separating them.

The rearrangement links TRBV29-1 to TRBJ1-1, with TRBD1 matching 8 bases. CDR1 and CDR2 (germline): SQVTM, ANQGSEA. The CDR3 is 14 amino acids. With 2 bases clipped from V and 7 bases from J, the junction kept 9 bases outside the gene matches. As DNA, the CDR3 is TGCAGCGTTGAACTCTTGGCAGGGGGCATTGAAGCTTTCTTT. This codes for CSVELLAGGIEAFF. The whole variable domain, remainder taken from reference TRBV29-1 and TRBJ1-1, is SAVISQKPSRDICQRGTSLTIQCQVDSQVTMMFWYRQQPGQSLTLIATANQGSEATYESGFVIDKFPISRPNLTFSTLTVSNMSPEDSSIYLCSVELLAGGIEAFFGQGTRLTVV.

This rearrangement joins TRBV5-1 to TRBJ2-7; weak D call: TRBD2 (5 bases). CDR3 length equals 14 residues. CDR1 SGHRS and CDR2 YFSETQ come from the germline V gene. Trimming pared 4 bases from V and 2 bases from J, leaving 13 bases between. CDR3 DNA sequence: TGCGCCAGCAGCCCTCGAGGGAGTCCCTACGAGCAGTACTTC. Encoded protein: CASSPRGSPYEQYF.

The chain carries TRBV7-2 and TRBJ2-3; unclear D gene. The CDR3 covers 12 residues. CDR1 is SGHTA, CDR2 FQGNSA, per germline. Trimming stripped 9 bases from V and 3 bases from J, with 10 bases between. The CDR3 is CASGLLTDTQYF. The CDR3 coding sequence is TGTGCCAGTGGGCTACTGACAGATACGCAGTATTTT.

The chain combines TRBV4-2 with TRBJ2-2; the D gene is possibly TRBD2 (6 bases). Trimming pared 0 bases from V and 1 base from J, leaving 21 bases between. Germline V lookup: CDR1 LGHNA, CDR2 YNFKEQ. The CDR3 is 20 amino acids. CDR3 in DNA: TGTGCCAGCAGCCAAGATAATGGGGGAACGGGAGAGGGGAACACCGGGGAGCTGTTTTTT. Its translation: CASSQDNGGTGEGNTGELFF.

This clone was counted once. This chain connects TRBV19 to TRBJ2-3; 13 bases line up with TRBD2. J was trimmed by 6 bases and V by 5 bases; bases with no gene match: 8. The CDR3 is made up of 16 amino acids. CDR1 LNHDA and CDR2 SQIVND come from the germline V gene (reference sequence). The CDR3 spells CASSPRGLAGRDTQYF. CDR3 DNA: TGTGCCAGTAGTCCTAGGGGACTAGCGGGACGCGATACGCAGTATTTT. The entire variable domain, with the rest obtained from reference TRBV19 and TRBJ2-3, is as follows: DGGITQSPKYLFRKEGQNVTLSCEQNLNHDAMYWYRQDPGQGLRLIYYSQIVNDFQKGDIAEGYSVSREKKESFPLTVTSAQKNPTAFYLCASSPRGLAGRDTQYFGPGTRLTVL.

V gene TRBV2 combines with J gene TRBJ1-2; D not certain. Germline V gene data show CDR1 as SNHLY and CDR2 as FYNNEI. The CDR3 consists of 14 residues. V gave up 2 bases and J gave up 5 bases, with 12 bases separating them. CDR3 region: CASSERLRSYGYTF. The DNA for the CDR3 is TGTGCCAGCAGTGAACGACTCCGGAGTTATGGCTACACCTTC.

V is TRBV5-1 and J is TRBJ2-2, with D hard to call. The CDR3 length is 16 residues. CDR1 is SGHRS and CDR2 is YFSETQ in the germline V gene. Trimming cost V 0 bases and J 4 bases, with 13 bases left between them. CDR3 in amino acids: CASSLEPRPGTGELFF. The CDR3 DNA reads TGCGCCAGCAGCTTGGAGCCCCGTCCAGGCACCGGGGAGCTGTTTTTT.

The V and J genes are TRBV28 and TRBJ1-1, with a possible D match to TRBD1 (5 bases). The V end lost 11 bases, the J end lost 1 base, and 11 bases lay between the germline ends. This CDR3 is 12 amino acids long. Germline V lookup: CDR1 MDHEN, CDR2 SYDVKM. CDR3 amino acids: CAVQARNTEAFF. The CDR3 DNA sequence: TGTGCCGTACAGGCGCGGAACACTGAAGCTTTCTTT.

This clone appeared once. This chain uses TRBV14 with TRBJ2-7; a weak D match, TRBD2 (6 bases). This CDR3 region has 15 residues. Germline V gene lookup returns CDR1 SGHDN and CDR2 FVKESK. Trimming removed 5 bases from V and 3 bases from J, with 17 bases in between. The chain's CDR3 is CASSSLTGTGYEQYF. The CDR3 bases are TGTGCCAGCAGCTCCCTGACCGGGACTGGCTACGAGCAGTACTTC.

The chain couples TRBV6-5 to TRBJ1-1; D unresolved. The V end was cut by 0 bases, the J end by 3 bases, with 11 bases between. Germline V gives CDR1 MNHEY, CDR2 SVGAGI. The CDR3 runs 15 residues. The DNA of the CDR3 is TGTGCCAGCAGTTACTCACTAGGTCAGGACACTGAAGCTTTCTTT. It translates to CASSYSLGQDTEAFF.

The rearrangement uses TRBV7-6 and TRBJ2-7; the D gene is possibly TRBD2 (5 bases). Germline-derived CDR1 and CDR2 are SGHVS and FNYEAQ. The CDR3 runs 16 residues. Between the trimmed V and J ends, which lost 2 bases and 3 bases, there was a span of 17 bases. The CDR3 DNA is TGTGCCAGCAGCTTAAGTAGCGCTGTGGGCGACTACGAGCAGTACTTC. Translating it yields CASSLSSAVGDYEQYF. The variable domain in full, with the rest retrieved from reference TRBV7-6 and TRBJ2-7, is GAGVSQSPRYKVTKRGQDVALRCDPISGHVSLYWYRQALGQGPEFLTYFNYEAQQDKSGLPNDRFSAERPEGSISTLTIQRTEQRDSAMYRCASSLSSAVGDYEQYFGPGTRLTVT.

The CDR3 sequence is CASSSVLGVGELFF. Written as DNA, the CDR3 is TGTGCCAGCAGCTCCGTCCTAGGGGTCGGGGAGCTGTTTTTT. The chain recombines TRBV11-2 with TRBJ2-2; D is perhaps TRBD1 (5 bases). The CDR3 runs to 14 residues. V lost 4 bases and J 7 bases, leaving 13 bases between the germline ends. Germline-derived CDR1 and CDR2 are SGHAT and FQNNGV.